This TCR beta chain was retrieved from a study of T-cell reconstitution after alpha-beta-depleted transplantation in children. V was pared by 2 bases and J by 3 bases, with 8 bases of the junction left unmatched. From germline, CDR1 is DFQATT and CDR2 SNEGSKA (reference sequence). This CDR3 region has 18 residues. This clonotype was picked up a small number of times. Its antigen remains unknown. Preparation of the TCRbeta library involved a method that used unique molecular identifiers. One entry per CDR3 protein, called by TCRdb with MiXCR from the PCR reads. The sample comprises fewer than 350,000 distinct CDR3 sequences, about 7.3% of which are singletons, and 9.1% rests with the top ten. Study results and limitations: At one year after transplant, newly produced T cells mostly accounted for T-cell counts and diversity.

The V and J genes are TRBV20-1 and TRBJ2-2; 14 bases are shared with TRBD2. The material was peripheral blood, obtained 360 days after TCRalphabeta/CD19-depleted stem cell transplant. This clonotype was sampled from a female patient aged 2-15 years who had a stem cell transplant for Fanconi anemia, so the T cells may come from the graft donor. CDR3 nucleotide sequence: TGCAGTGCTAGACGGGGCCTGGGACTAGCGGGGGACACCGGGGAGCTGTTTTTT. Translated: CSARRGLGLAGDTGELFF.